These T cell receptor beta chains were read from a single sample in a study of shared clonotypes between healthy human individuals. The repertoire was sequenced with immunoSEQ multiplex PCR; TCRdb's copy has only in-frame clones and lacks some. The sample contains 560,000 or so clones, approximately 96% of which appear only once. Sequenced: naive CD8+ T cells sorted from blood. All receptors come from a woman aged 30 to 39 in good health. The CDR3 runs from the conserved cysteine through the conserved F or W.

v_gene	CDR3aa
TRBV5-6	CASSWSTGTNEKLFF
TRBV4-1	CASSQEGALSYEQYF
TRBV27	CASTGTGGMTEAFF
TRBV7-9	CASSILGTNYNEQFF
TRBV28	CASSPIGTSLLPEQFF
TRBV2	CASDQGASYNEQFF
TRBV27	CASSLLGATYEQYF
TRBV14	CASSQGLAGTDTQYF
TRBV28	CASSYGLASQFF
TRBV2	CASSSDDSTSYEQYF
TRBV28	CASTPGLAGSQETQYF
TRBV7-6	CASSMGLAGPPGELFF
TRBV29-1	CSVEISGTGELFF
TRBV7-9	CASTGLAEMGETQYF
TRBV13	CASSSRDRRAPASYEQYF
TRBV7-9	CASSLSTGTGNTEAFF
TRBV19	CASSIRGNAGTEAFF
TRBV5-1	CAIQPTNEKLFF
TRBV6-5	CASSWLGTGANVLTF
TRBV4-1	CASSQGGTSYEQYF
TRBV9	CASSVLGAGIPDTQYF
TRBV19	CASAELAGKTDTQYF
TRBV5-1	CASSSSQGAFNEQFF
TRBV19	CASSLGHSYGYTF
TRBV18	CASSLGRLDEQYF
TRBV27	CASSSQGYNEQFF
TRBV27	CASSFQLAGSEQYF
TRBV15	CATSRAGRTISNEQFF
TRBV27	CASSLDSPRSNTGELFF
TRBV5-6	CASSFGQGKRNEQFF
TRBV28	CASSLWTGSYEQYF
TRBV6-5	CASSLMGEQYF
TRBV6-6	CASNLGTGYRNEQFF
TRBV25-1	CASRAPGQGGEKLFF
TRBV4-1	CASSHEETFLYEQYF
TRBV28	CASNFQGQGFHGYTF
TRBV19	CASSIDDFGGGDGYTF
TRBV7-6	CASSLSGGTGELFF
TRBV5-1	CASSPGLGGFTEAFF
TRBV2	CASIIENTGELFF
TRBV2	CASLGLAASTPYEQYF
TRBV19	CASSIGQGADTQYF
TRBV19	CASRTGGGHYEQYF
TRBV11-2	CASSTSSGGSYEQYF
TRBV5-4	CASIGMNTEAFF
TRBV11-2	CASSLVWGTNTGELFF